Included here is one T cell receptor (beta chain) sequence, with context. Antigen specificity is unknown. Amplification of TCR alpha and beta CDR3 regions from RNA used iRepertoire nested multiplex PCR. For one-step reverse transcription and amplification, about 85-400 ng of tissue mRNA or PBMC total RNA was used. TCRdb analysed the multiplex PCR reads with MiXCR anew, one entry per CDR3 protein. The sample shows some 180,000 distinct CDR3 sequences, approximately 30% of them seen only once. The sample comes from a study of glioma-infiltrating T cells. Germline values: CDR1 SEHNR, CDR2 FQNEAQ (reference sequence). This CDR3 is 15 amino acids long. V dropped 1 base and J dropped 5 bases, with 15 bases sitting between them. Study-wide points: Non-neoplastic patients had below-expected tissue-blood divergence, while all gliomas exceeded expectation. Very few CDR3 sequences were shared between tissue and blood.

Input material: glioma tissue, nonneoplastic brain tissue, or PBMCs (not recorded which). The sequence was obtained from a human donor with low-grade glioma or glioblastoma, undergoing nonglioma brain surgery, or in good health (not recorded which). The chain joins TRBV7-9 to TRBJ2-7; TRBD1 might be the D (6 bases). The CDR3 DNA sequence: TGTGCCAGCAGCTTAGGGGACATCTCCTACAACGAGCAGTACTTC. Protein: CASSLGDISYNEQYF.